This T cell receptor beta chain comes out of a study of blood T cell repertoires in COVID-19. This table comes from immunoSEQ multiplex PCR, and its TCRdb copy is limited to in-frame clones, with some not included. The table has a few hundred thousand clones, 85% to 90% seen once. The germline CDR1 and CDR2 sequences are GTSNPN and SVGIG (reference sequence). The CDR3 runs to 13 residues. The ends were cut back, 4 bases at V and 6 bases at J, with 12 bases in the middle. The sample consisted of PBMCs or T cells enriched from blood (not recorded which). The V and J genes are TRBV30 and TRBJ2-2, with D unresolved. This sequence originates from a woman aged 18 to 35 who had recovered from COVID-19. The CDR3 protein is CAWNPDKSGELFF. DNA for the CDR3: TGTGCCTGGAATCCTGACAAGTCCGGGGAGCTGTTTTTT.